The 13 T cell receptor beta chains reported below all come from one sample, sequenced in a study of T cell responses to AZD1222 COVID-19 vaccine. Sequencing was performed with immunoSEQ multiplex PCR; in TCRdb, only in-frame clones are kept and a portion is missing. This sample has about 70,000 clones, with roughly 85% found just once. This material consisted of peripheral blood, taken on day 0 of AZD1222 vaccination. These receptors all come from an adult in good health.

The V gene is TRBV18, the J gene TRBJ2-2; TRBD2 matches at 10 bases. This CDR3 is 18 amino acids long. CDR1 and CDR2 from the germline V gene are KGHSH and LQKENI. The V and J ends lost 4 bases and 6 bases, in that order; junction bases with no gene match: 14. CDR3 DNA sequence: TGTGCCAGCTCACTAACAAACCCCACTAGCGGGATCTCCGGGGAGCTGTTTTTT. Amino acid sequence: CASSLTNPTSGISGELFF.

V and J are TRBV29-1 and TRBJ2-7; no definite D call. CDR1 and CDR2 (germline): SQVTM, ANQGSEA. With 1 base removed from V and 6 bases from J, the gap between germline ends came to 10 bases. The CDR3 is 12 amino acids. CDR3 protein: CSVEGTLGEQYF. In nucleotides, the CDR3 is TGCAGCGTTGAAGGGACCCTCGGCGAGCAGTACTTC.

The chain has TRBV6-5 and TRBJ1-2, with D perhaps TRBD1 (5 bases). CDR3 length equals 14 residues. Germline CDR1 reads MNHEY; CDR2 reads SVGAGI. The V gene lost 2 bases and the J gene lost 8 bases, with 15 bases spanning the gap. DNA for the CDR3: TGTGCCAGCAGTTACCTGGGACCTACTGGGGGCTACACCTTC. This gives the protein CASSYLGPTGGYTF.

The chain joins TRBV7-8 to TRBJ2-2; possibly TRBD1 for D (5 bases). Trimming removed 2 bases at V and 4 bases at J, with 11 bases between. The CDR3 spans 15 residues. Germline CDR1 SGHVS, CDR2 FQNEAQ. The chain's CDR3 is CASSLLQGGTGELFF. CDR3 in DNA: TGTGCCAGCAGCTTACTCCAGGGCGGCACCGGGGAGCTGTTTTTT.

This clone was detected only a few times. The chain combines TRBV4-1 with TRBJ1-5; 9 bases are a match to TRBD1. The CDR3 runs 16 residues. CDR1 is MGHRA, CDR2 YSYEKL, per germline. J was trimmed by 4 bases and V by 2 bases; bases with no gene match: 6. In DNA form, the CDR3 reads TGCGCCAGCAGCCAATCTGGGACAGGGATAAATCAGCCCCAGCATTTT. Encoded protein: CASSQSGTGINQPQHF.

The chain uses TRBV19 and TRBJ1-5; D is possibly TRBD1 (6 bases). The CDR3 runs 14 residues. The germline V gene has CDR1 LNHDA and CDR2 SQIVND (reference sequence). Trimming shortened V by 4 bases and J by 6 bases, and 13 bases separated the two germline ends. Written as DNA, the CDR3 is TGTGCCAGTAGTACCACAGGGTCAGGTCAGCCCCAGCATTTT. Translation: CASSTTGSGQPQHF.

The V gene is TRBV10-3, the J gene TRBJ1-2; D possibly corresponds to TRBD1 (5 bases). V lost 2 bases and J lost 6, with 7 bases in between. CDR1 and CDR2 (germline): ENHRY, SYGVKD. The CDR3 totals 12 residues. CDR3 loop: CAISEGADGYTF. CDR3 sequence (DNA): TGTGCCATCAGTGAGGGGGCGGATGGCTACACCTTC.

The chain combines TRBV3-1 (or the pseudogene TRBV3-2) with TRBJ2-1; D uncertain. Trimming took off 1 base at V and 5 bases at J, with 6 bases between the two ends. The length of the CDR3 is 13 residues. Germline V gene data show CDR1 as LGHDT and CDR2 as YNNKEL (reference sequence). In DNA form, the CDR3 reads TGTGCCAGCAGCCAAGCCTCTAACAATGAGCAGTTCTTC. Amino acids: CASSQASNNEQFF.

The V call is TRBV30, the J call TRBJ1-2; 7 nucleotides match TRBD1. Germline CDR1 GTSNPN, CDR2 SVGIG (reference sequence). The CDR3 covers 12 residues. The V gene end was trimmed by 3 bases and the J gene end by 7 bases; junction bases not matched to a gene: 5. The CDR3 sequence: CAWSRGDGGYTF. CDR3 nucleotides: TGTGCCTGGAGCAGGGGGGACGGTGGCTACACCTTC.

V and J are TRBV5-5 and TRBJ1-2; tentative D call: TRBD1 (6 bases). This CDR3 contains 14 residues. Germline CDR1 is SGHKS and CDR2 is YYEKEE (reference sequence). Trimming cost V 0 bases and J 10 bases, with 16 bases left between them. CDR3 coding DNA: TGTGCCAGCAGCTTGGAACTTCGGGCAGGGGCCTACACCTTC. This gives the protein CASSLELRAGAYTF.

This chain links TRBV7-2 with TRBJ1-1; TRBD1 is a possible D gene (5 bases). Germline-derived CDR1 and CDR2 are SGHTA and FQGNSA. CDR3 length equals 14 residues. V lost 5 bases and J 0 bases, leaving 10 bases between the germline ends. CDR3 in DNA: TGTGCCAGCAGCCCGGGACGGGTGAACACTGAAGCTTTCTTT. This translates into CASSPGRVNTEAFF. The whole variable domain, filled in from reference TRBV7-2 and TRBJ1-1, reads GAGVSQSPSNKVTEKGKDVELRCDPISGHTALYWYRQSLGQGLEFLIYFQGNSAPDKSGLPSDRFSAERTGGSVSTLTIQRTQQEDSAVYLCASSPGRVNTEAFFGQGTRLTVV.

The chain is built from TRBV18 and TRBJ2-7, with a possible D match to TRBD1 (5 bases). V dropped 4 bases and J dropped 11 bases, with 15 bases sitting between them. Germline V gene sequence: CDR1 KGHSH, CDR2 LQKENI. This CDR3 spans 12 amino acids. The CDR3: CASSLDQGGKYF. The CDR3 nucleotides are TGTGCCAGCTCACTAGATCAGGGTGGAAAGTACTTC.

This clone is a singleton in its sample. The chain has TRBV11-2 and TRBJ2-2, with TRBD1 matching over 7 bases. V dropped 1 base and J dropped 8; count of bases not matched to a gene: 4. The CDR3 is made up of 14 amino acids. CDR1 and CDR2 from the germline V gene are SGHAT and FQNNGV. CDR3: CASSLGQGGGELFF. CDR3 bases: TGTGCCAGCAGCTTAGGACAGGGCGGAGGGGAGCTGTTTTTT.